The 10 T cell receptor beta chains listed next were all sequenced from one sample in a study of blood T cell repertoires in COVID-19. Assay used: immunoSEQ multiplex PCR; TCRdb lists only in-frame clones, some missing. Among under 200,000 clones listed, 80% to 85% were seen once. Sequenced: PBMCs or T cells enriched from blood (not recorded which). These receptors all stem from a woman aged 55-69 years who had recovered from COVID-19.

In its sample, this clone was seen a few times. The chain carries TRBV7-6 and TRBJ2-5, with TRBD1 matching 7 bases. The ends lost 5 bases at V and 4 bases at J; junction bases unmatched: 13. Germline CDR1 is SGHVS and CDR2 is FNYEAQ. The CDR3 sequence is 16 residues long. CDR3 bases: TGTGCCAGCAGCCCAGCCCCCGACAGGGACGGAGAGACCCAGTACTTC. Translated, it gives CASSPAPDRDGETQYF.

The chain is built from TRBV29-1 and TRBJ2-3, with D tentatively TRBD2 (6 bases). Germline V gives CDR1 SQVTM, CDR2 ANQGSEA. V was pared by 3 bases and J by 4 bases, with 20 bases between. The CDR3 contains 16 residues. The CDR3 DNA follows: TGCAGCGTTGAGGGAGGAAAGGGAAAGAGGTCAGATACGCAGTATTTT. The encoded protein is CSVEGGKGKRSDTQYF.

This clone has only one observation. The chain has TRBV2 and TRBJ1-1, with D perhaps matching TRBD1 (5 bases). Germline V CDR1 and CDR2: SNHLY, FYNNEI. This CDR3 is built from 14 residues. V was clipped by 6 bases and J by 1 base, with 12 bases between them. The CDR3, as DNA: TGTGCCAGCAGGGAGGGACCGAAGAACACTGAAGCTTTCTTT. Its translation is CASREGPKNTEAFF.

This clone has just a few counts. The CDR3 spells CAISDNLGPYTF. Here the CDR3 DNA reads TGTGCCATCAGTGACAATCTAGGTCCCTACACCTTC. This rearrangement joins TRBV10-3 to TRBJ1-2; D is undetermined. This CDR3 comprises 12 residues. The V gene's germline CDR1 is ENHRY and CDR2 SYGVKD. With 3 bases removed from V and 10 bases from J, the gap between germline ends came to 12 bases.

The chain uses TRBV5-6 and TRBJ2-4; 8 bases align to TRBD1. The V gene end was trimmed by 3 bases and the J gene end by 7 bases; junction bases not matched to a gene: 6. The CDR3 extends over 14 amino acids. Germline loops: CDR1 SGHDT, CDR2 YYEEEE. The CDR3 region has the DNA TGTGCCAGCAGCTCCACAACAGGGGGGAACATTCAGTACTTC. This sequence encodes CASSSTTGGNIQYF.

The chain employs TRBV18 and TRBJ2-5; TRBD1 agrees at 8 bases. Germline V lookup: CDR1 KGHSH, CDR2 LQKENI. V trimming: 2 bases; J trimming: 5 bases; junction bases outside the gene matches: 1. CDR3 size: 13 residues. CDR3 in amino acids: CASSPGQGETQYF. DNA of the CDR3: TGTGCCAGCTCACCAGGACAGGGTGAGACCCAGTACTTC.

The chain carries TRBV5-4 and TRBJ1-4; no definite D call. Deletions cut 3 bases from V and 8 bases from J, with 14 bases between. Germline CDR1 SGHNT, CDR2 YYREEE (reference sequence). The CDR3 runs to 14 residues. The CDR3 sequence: CASSSPASREKLFF. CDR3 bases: TGTGCCAGCAGCTCACCGGCCAGCAGGGAAAAACTGTTTTTT.

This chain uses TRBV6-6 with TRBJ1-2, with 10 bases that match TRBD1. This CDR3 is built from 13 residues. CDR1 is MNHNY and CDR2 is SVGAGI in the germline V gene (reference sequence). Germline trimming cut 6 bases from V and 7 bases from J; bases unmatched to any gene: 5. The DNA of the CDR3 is TGTGCCAGCAGGGGACAGGGGTGGGGTGGCTACACCTTC. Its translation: CASRGQGWGGYTF.

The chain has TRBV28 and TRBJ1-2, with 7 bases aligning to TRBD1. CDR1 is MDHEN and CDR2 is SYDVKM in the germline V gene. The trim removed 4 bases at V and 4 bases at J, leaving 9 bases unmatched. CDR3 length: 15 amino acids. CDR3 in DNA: TGTGCCAGCAGTTCCCCCGGGACAGATTTCTATGGCTACACCTTC. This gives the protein CASSSPGTDFYGYTF.

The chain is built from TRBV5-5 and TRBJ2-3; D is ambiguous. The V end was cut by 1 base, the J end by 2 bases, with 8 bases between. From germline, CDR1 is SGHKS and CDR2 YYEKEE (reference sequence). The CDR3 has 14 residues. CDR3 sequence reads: CASSLSQNTDTQYF. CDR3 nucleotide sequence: TGTGCCAGCAGCTTGTCGCAGAACACAGATACGCAGTATTTT. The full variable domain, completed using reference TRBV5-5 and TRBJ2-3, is DAGVTQSPTHLIKTRGQQVTLRCSPISGHKSVSWYQQVLGQGPQFIFQYYEKEERGRGNFPDRFSARQFPNYSSELNVNALLLGDSALYLCASSLSQNTDTQYFGPGTRLTVL.